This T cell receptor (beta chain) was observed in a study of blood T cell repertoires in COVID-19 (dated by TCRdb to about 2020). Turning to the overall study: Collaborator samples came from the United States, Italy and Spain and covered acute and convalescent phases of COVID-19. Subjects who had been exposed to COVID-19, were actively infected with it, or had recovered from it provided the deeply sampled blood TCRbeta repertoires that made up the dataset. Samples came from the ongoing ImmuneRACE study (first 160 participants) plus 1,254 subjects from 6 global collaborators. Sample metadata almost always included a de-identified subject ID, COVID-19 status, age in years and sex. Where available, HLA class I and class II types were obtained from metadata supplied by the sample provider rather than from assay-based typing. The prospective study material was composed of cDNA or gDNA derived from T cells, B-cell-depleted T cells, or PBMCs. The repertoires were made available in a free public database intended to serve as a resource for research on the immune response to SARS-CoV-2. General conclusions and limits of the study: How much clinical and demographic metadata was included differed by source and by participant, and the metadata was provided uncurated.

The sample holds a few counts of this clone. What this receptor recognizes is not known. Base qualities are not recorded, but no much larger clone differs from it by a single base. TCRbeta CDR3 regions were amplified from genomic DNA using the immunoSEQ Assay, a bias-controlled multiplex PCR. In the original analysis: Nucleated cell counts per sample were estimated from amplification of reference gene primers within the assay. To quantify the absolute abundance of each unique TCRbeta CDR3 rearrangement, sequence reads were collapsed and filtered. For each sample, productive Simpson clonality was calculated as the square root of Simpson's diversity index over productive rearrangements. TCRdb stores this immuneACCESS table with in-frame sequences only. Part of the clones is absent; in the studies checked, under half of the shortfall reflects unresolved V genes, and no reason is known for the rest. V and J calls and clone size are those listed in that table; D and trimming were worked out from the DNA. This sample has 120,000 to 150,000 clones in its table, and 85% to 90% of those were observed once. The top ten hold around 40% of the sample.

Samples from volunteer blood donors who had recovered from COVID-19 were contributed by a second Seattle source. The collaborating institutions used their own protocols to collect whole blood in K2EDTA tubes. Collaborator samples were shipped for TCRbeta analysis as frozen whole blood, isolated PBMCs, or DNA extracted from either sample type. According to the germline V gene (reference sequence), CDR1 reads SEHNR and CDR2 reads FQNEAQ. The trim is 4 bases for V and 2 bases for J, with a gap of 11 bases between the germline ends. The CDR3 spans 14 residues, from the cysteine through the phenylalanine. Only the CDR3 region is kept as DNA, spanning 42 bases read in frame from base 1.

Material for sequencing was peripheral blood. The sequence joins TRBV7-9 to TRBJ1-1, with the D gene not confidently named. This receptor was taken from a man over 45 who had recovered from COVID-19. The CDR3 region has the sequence CASSSAWRNTEAFF. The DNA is TGTGCCAGCAGCTCTGCTTGGAGAAACACTGAAGCTTTCTTT.